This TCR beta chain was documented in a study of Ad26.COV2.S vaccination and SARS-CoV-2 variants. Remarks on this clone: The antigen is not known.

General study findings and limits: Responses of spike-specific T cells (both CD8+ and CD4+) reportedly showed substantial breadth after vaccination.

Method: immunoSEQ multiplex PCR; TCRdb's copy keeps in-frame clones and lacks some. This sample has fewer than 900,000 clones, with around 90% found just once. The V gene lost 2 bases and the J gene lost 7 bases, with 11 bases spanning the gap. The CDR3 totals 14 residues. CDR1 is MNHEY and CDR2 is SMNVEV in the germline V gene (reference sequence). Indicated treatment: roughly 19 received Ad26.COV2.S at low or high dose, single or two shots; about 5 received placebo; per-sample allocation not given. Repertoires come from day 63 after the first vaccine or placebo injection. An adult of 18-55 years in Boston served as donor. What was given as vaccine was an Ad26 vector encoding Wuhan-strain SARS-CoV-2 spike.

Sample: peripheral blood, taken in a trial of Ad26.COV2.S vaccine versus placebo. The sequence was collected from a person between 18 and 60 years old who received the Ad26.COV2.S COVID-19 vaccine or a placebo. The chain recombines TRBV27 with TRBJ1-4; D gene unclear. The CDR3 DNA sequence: TGTGCCAGCAGTTTAGAGGGAAGAGCTGAAAAACTGTTTTTT. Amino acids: CASSLEGRAEKLFF.